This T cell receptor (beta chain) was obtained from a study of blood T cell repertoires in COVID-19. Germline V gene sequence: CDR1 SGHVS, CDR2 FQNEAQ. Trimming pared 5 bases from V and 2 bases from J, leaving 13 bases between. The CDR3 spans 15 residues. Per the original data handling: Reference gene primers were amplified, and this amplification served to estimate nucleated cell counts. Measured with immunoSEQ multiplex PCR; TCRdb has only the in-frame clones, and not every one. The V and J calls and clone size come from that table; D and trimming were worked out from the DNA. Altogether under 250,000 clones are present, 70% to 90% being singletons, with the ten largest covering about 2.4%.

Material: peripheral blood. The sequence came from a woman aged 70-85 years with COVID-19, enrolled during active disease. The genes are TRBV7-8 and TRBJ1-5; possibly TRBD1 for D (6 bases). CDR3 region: CASSRGGDGNQPQHF. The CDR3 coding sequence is TGTGCCAGCAGCCGAGGGGGGGATGGCAATCAGCCCCAGCATTTT.